This T cell receptor beta chain was sequenced during a study of cytomegalovirus exposure and HLA in healthy donors. Study conclusions and caveats: Later analysis suggested most CMV-associated TCR beta chains were HLA-restricted. In a later analysis, an Asian-associated ancestry cluster reportedly showed fewer N-insertions than the roughly 690-donor mean. Excluded: some indistinguishable V segments such as TRBV6-2 and TRBV6-3.

Concerning this clone itself: Its antigen is not known.

Primers: 60 Vbeta forward and 13 Jbeta reverse. Per the original methods: An analysis that came later counted approximately 76 million unique TCR beta chains, approximately 12 million shared. Generated by immunoSEQ multiplex PCR, the TCRdb table keeps only in-frame clones and is missing some. V and J calls and clone size come straight from that table; D and trimming were deduced from the DNA. Of around 150,000 clones detected, 61% appear once; the ten largest clones hold around 1.9%. From germline, CDR1 is PRHDT and CDR2 FYEKMQ (reference sequence). The CDR3 totals 14 residues. V was clipped by 7 bases and J by 2 bases, with 13 bases between them.

V gene TRBV13 combines with J gene TRBJ2-3; D might be TRBD2 (5 bases). Sequences were obtained from PBMCs. The source of this sequence is a male donor in good health and CMV-seronegative. CDR3 sequence: CASTERGYTDTQYF. The CDR3 bases are TGTGCCAGCACCGAGAGAGGGTACACAGATACGCAGTATTTT.